The clone carrying this TCR beta chain was counted only a few times. Its target is unknown. V was cut by 5 bases and J by 7 bases, with 12 bases left in between. This CDR3 has 12 residues. The germline gives CDR1 KGHSH, CDR2 LQKENI. Healthy Caucasian individuals made up all the donors. The data belong to a study of identical twins. Study outcomes and limitations: Models underpredicted monozygotic twin sharing of out-of-frame TCR alpha. Out-of-frame beta sequences exhibited a weaker degree of excess twin sharing.

TCRdb itself ran the 5' RACE reads through MiXCR, one entry per CDR3 protein. The table lists hundreds of thousands of distinct CDR3 sequences, 5.5% to 6.5% of them singletons. Sequences were obtained from naive T cells sorted from blood. The chain uses TRBV18 and TRBJ2-7, with D unclear. The receptor was isolated from a man in his late teens or twenties in good health. In nucleotides, the CDR3 is TGTGCCAGCTCAACAGAACGGCGGGAGCAGTACTTC. Amino acid sequence: CASSTERREQYF.